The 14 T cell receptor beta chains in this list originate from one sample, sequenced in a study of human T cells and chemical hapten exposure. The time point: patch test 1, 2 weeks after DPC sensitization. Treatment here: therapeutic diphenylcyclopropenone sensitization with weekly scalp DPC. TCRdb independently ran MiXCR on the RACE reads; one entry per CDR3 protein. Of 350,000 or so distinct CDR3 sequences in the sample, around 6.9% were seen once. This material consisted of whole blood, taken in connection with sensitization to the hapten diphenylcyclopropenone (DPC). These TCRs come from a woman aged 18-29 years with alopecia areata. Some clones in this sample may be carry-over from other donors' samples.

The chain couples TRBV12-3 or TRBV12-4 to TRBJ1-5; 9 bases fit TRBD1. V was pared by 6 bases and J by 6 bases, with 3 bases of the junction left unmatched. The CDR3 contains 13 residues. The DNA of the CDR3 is TGTGCCAGCAGACTGGACAGGGGTCAGCCCCAGCATTTT. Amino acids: CASRLDRGQPQHF.

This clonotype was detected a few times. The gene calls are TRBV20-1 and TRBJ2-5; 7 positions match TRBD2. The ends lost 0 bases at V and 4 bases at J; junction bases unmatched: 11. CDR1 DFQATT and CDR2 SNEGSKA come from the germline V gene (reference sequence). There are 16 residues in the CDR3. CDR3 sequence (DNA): TGCAGTGCTAGAGAGTTTTGGCGGGGGAGCGGAGAGACCCAGTACTTC. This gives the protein CSAREFWRGSGETQYF.

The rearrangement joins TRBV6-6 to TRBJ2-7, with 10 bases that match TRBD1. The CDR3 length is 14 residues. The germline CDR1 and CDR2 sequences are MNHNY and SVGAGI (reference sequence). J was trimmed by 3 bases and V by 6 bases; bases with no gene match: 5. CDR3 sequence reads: CASRTGQGVYEQYF. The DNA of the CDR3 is TGTGCCAGCAGAACCGGACAGGGGGTCTACGAGCAGTACTTC.

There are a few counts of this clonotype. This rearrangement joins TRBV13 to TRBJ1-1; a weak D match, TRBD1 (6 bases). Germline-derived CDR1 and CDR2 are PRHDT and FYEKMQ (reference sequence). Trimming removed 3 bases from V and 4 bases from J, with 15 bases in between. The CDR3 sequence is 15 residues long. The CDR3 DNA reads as TGTGCCAGCAGCTTCACCGGGACACCGGGCACTGAAGCTTTCTTT. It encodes CASSFTGTPGTEAFF.

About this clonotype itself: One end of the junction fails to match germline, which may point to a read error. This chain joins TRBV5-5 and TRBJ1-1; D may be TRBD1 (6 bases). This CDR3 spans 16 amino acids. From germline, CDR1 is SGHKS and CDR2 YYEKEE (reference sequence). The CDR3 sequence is CACSLVGAPDGTEAFF. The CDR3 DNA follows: TGTGCCTGCAGCTTGGTGGGGGCGCCGGATGGCACTGAAGCTTTCTTT.

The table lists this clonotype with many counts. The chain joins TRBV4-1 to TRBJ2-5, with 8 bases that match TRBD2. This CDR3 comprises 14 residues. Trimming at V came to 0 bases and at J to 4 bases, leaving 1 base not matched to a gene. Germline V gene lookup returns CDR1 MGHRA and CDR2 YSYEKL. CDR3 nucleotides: TGCGCCAGCAGCCAAGATAGCGGGGTAGAGACCCAGTACTTC. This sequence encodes CASSQDSGVETQYF.

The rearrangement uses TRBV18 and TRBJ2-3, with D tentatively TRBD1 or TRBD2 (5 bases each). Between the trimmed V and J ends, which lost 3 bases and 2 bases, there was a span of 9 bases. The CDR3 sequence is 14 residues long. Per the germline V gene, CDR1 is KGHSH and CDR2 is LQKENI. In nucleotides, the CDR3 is TGTGCCAGCTCACCTGCAGGGACCACAGATACGCAGTATTTT. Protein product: CASSPAGTTDTQYF. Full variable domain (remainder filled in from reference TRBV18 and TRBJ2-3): NAGVMQNPRHLVRRRGQEARLRCSPMKGHSHVYWYRQLPEEGLKFMVYLQKENIIDESGMPKERFSAEFPKEGPSILRIQQVVRGDSAAYFCASSPAGTTDTQYFGPGTRLTVL.

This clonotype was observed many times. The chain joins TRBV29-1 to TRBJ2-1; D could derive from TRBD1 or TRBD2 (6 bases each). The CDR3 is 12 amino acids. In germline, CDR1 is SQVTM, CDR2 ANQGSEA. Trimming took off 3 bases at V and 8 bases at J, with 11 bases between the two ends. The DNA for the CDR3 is TGCAGCGTTGACCGGGGGCCCGATGAGCAGTTCTTC. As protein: CSVDRGPDEQFF.

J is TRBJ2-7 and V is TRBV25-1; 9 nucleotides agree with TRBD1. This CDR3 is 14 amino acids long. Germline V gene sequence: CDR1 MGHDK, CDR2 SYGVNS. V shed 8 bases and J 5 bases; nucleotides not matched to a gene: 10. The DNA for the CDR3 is TGTGCCAGCGGTGGACAGGGGAACCGCCACGAGCAGTACTTC. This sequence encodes CASGGQGNRHEQYF.

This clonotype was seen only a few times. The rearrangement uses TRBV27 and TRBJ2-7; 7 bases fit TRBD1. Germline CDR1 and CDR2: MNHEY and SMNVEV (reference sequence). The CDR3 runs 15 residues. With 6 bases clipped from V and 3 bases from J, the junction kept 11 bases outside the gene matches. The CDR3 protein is CASRDGWDSYYEQYF. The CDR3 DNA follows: TGTGCCAGCAGAGATGGTTGGGACAGTTACTACGAGCAGTACTTC.

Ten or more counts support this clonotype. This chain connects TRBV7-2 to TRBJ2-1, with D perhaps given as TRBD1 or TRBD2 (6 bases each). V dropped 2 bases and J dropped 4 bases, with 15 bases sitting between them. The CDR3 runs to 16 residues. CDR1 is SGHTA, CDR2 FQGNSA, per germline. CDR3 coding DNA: TGTGCCAGCAGCTTATTCCCGGGGGCTGCTTACAATGAGCAGTTCTTC. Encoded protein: CASSLFPGAAYNEQFF.

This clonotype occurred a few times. The CDR3 sequence: CASSLTGAAREFQYF. As DNA, the CDR3 is TGTGCCAGCAGTCTAACAGGGGCCGCCCGAGAGTTCCAGTACTTC. The chain uses TRBV6-2 or TRBV6-3 and TRBJ2-4; 7 nucleotides line up with TRBD1. The germline gives CDR1 MNHEY, CDR2 SVGEGT. The V segment lost 5 bases and the J segment 13 bases; nucleotides outside the gene matches: 17. This CDR3 is 15 amino acids long.

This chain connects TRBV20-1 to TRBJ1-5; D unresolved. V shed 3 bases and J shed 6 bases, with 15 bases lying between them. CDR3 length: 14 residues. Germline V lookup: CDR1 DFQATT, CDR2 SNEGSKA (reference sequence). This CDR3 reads CSARPQVAGQPQHF. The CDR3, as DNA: TGCAGTGCTAGGCCCCAGGTGGCTGGTCAGCCCCAGCATTTT.

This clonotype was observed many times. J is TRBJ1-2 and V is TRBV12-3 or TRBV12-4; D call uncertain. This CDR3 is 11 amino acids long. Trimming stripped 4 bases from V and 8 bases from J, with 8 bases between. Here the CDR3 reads CASSSYGGYTF. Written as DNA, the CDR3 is TGTGCCAGCAGTTCCTATGGAGGCTACACCTTC.